These 31 T cell receptor beta chains share one sample of origin, sequenced in a study of cytomegalovirus exposure and HLA in healthy donors. A multiplex PCR was run with 60 Vbeta primers and 13 Jbeta primers. Profiled with immunoSEQ multiplex PCR; TCRdb holds only in-frame clones, not every one. The data show 95,000 to 150,000 clones, 75% seen once. The sequencing input was PBMCs. The receptors originated from a woman aged 40 to 50 in good health and CMV-seropositive.

This sequence joins TRBV30 and TRBJ2-7, with TRBD1 matching over 7 bases. The CDR3 consists of 15 residues. V lost 4 bases and J lost 2; bases outside the gene matches: 11. The germline V gene has CDR1 GTSNPN and CDR2 SVGIG (reference sequence). This chain's CDR3 is CAWTGQRGHPYEQYF. The CDR3 DNA is TGTGCCTGGACGGGACAGAGGGGACATCCCTACGAGCAGTACTTC. Filled out from reference TRBV30 and TRBJ2-7, the complete variable domain reads SQTIHQWPATLVQPVGSPLSLECTVEGTSNPNLYWYRQAAGRGLQLLFYSVGIGQISSEVPQNLSASRPQDRQFILSSKKLLLSDSGFYLCAWTGQRGHPYEQYFGPGTRLTVT.

The chain is built from TRBV29-1 and TRBJ1-1; D may be TRBD1 (6 bases). The V gene lost 6 bases and the J gene lost 5 bases, with 16 bases spanning the gap. The CDR3 length is 13 residues. Germline V gives CDR1 SQVTM, CDR2 ANQGSEA. The CDR3, as DNA: TGCAGCGTCGAAACAGGGCTGGGGACTGAAGCTTTCTTT. This gives the protein CSVETGLGTEAFF.

In its sample, this clone was seen once. The gene calls are TRBV7-2 and TRBJ2-7; TRBD1 aligns across 8 bases. J gave up 0 bases and V 4 bases, and 14 bases lay outside the gene matches. CDR3 length equals 18 residues. Germline values: CDR1 SGHTA, CDR2 FQGNSA. CDR3 sequence reads: CASSSVTPTGARSYEQYF. The CDR3 DNA reads as TGTGCCAGCAGCTCCGTTACCCCGACAGGGGCGCGCTCCTACGAGCAGTACTTC. Variable domain in full (rest from reference TRBV7-2 and TRBJ2-7): GAGVSQSPSNKVTEKGKDVELRCDPISGHTALYWYRQSLGQGLEFLIYFQGNSAPDKSGLPSDRFSAERTGGSVSTLTIQRTQQEDSAVYLCASSSVTPTGARSYEQYFGPGTRLTVT.

The chain carries TRBV19 and TRBJ2-7; maybe TRBD2 (5 bases). The germline V gene encodes CDR1 LNHDA and CDR2 SQIVND (reference sequence). V was pared by 0 bases and J by 0 bases, with 15 bases between. This CDR3 has 17 residues. This chain's CDR3 is CASSIDGRTGASYEQYF. The CDR3 bases are TGTGCCAGTAGTATAGATGGAAGGACTGGAGCCTCCTACGAGCAGTACTTC.

This rearrangement joins TRBV5-6 to TRBJ1-2, with D unresolved. V lost 0 bases and J 7 bases, leaving 10 bases between the germline ends. The CDR3 runs to 13 residues. The germline gives CDR1 SGHDT, CDR2 YYEEEE. DNA for the CDR3: TGTGCCAGCAGCTTGGCTCTAGGGAGTGGCTACACCTTC. Translation gives CASSLALGSGYTF.

The chain recombines TRBV30 with TRBJ2-3; the match to TRBD2 covers 8 bases. The junction had 5 bases not matched to a gene; V was cut back by 0 bases and J by 6 bases. The length of the CDR3 is 14 residues. Germline loops: CDR1 GTSNPN, CDR2 SVGIG (reference sequence). The CDR3 DNA reads as TGTGCCTGGAGTGTTCGTAGCGGGGTTGATACGCAGTATTTT. This gives the protein CAWSVRSGVDTQYF.

This clone was seen more than once but under ten times. The rearrangement links TRBV27 to TRBJ1-5; D unclear. Germline assignment: CDR1 MNHEY and CDR2 SMNVEV (reference sequence). The CDR3 covers 14 residues. The V gene lost 3 bases and the J gene lost 2 bases, with 8 bases spanning the gap. In DNA, the CDR3 is TGTGCCAGCAGTTTGGGAGGAGGCAATCAGCCCCAGCATTTT. Residues: CASSLGGGNQPQHF.

The rearrangement links TRBV2 to TRBJ2-7, with TRBD1 matching over 7 bases. The V segment lost 2 bases and the J segment 6 bases; nucleotides outside the gene matches: 7. CDR1 and CDR2 (germline): SNHLY, FYNNEI. The CDR3 has 14 amino acids. CDR3 bases: TGTGCCAGCAGTGAACCCCGACAGGGTGGCGAGCAGTACTTC. This translates into CASSEPRQGGEQYF.

This chain uses TRBV27 with TRBJ2-7; tentatively, D is TRBD2 (6 bases). The germline V and J ends were trimmed by 4 bases and 0 bases, with 25 bases remaining between them. The CDR3 totals 19 residues. CDR1 is MNHEY and CDR2 is SMNVEV in the germline V gene (reference sequence). Here the CDR3 reads CASSYLRGGGLLPSYEQYF. CDR3 in DNA: TGTGCCAGCAGTTATTTGCGGGGTGGCGGCCTCCTGCCCTCCTACGAGCAGTACTTC.

V is TRBV25-1 and J is TRBJ2-1, with 9 bases that match TRBD2. Trimming cost V 3 bases and J 4 bases; bases outside gene matches: 7. The germline gives CDR1 MGHDK, CDR2 SYGVNS. The CDR3 totals 16 residues. The CDR3 DNA follows: TGTGCCAGCAGTGACCTGGGACTAGCCAATTACAATGAGCAGTTCTTC. It is translated as CASSDLGLANYNEQFF.

This chain uses TRBV5-1 with TRBJ2-1; 9 bases align to TRBD2. This CDR3 has 13 amino acids. V gave up 7 bases and J gave up 7 bases; unmatched junction bases: 6. Germline assignment: CDR1 SGHRS and CDR2 YFSETQ. Here the CDR3 reads CASGQAGGNEQFF. CDR3 bases: TGCGCCAGCGGCCAAGCGGGAGGTAATGAGCAGTTCTTC.

This chain uses TRBV9 with TRBJ1-1, with 8 positions matching TRBD1. CDR1 SGDLS and CDR2 YYNGEE come from the germline V gene. With 3 bases clipped from V and 7 bases from J, the junction kept 11 bases outside the gene matches. The CDR3 covers 15 residues. Here the CDR3 DNA reads TGTGCCAGCAGCGAACCCCAGGGGGCCGACGGTGAAGCTTTCTTT. Its protein product is CASSEPQGADGEAFF.

This clone has just a few counts. The gene calls are TRBV27 and TRBJ1-1; 7 bases fit TRBD1. The V and J ends lost 5 bases and 2 bases, in that order; junction bases with no gene match: 5. The CDR3 is made up of 14 amino acids. CDR1 is MNHEY and CDR2 is SMNVEV in the germline V gene (reference sequence). The CDR3 spells CASSPGQDNTEAFF. The CDR3 DNA reads as TGTGCCAGCAGTCCAGGACAGGATAACACTGAAGCTTTCTTT.

The chain carries TRBV19 and TRBJ1-2; 11 bases match TRBD1. V was pared by 3 bases and J by 6 bases, with 6 bases of the junction left unmatched. The CDR3 extends over 15 amino acids. CDR1 is LNHDA, CDR2 SQIVND, per germline (reference sequence). Here the CDR3 DNA reads TGTGCCAGTAGTATCGGACAGGGGGCAGGACATGGCTACACCTTC. It is translated as CASSIGQGAGHGYTF.

The chain recombines TRBV20-1 with TRBJ2-7; TRBD1 aligns across 8 bases. After removal of 6 bases from V and 5 bases from J, the junction contained 3 bases not matched to a gene. The CDR3 spans 11 residues. CDR1 and CDR2 from the germline V gene are DFQATT and SNEGSKA (reference sequence). CDR3 sequence: CSAQGAHEQYF. CDR3 DNA sequence: TGCAGTGCCCAGGGGGCCCACGAGCAGTACTTC.

The chain uses TRBV2 and TRBJ2-2, with TRBD2 matching 9 bases. After removal of 4 bases from V and 0 bases from J, the junction contained 9 bases not matched to a gene. Germline V CDR1 and CDR2: SNHLY, FYNNEI. The CDR3 length is 18 residues. The DNA for the CDR3 is TGTGCCAGCAGTGCCCGTAGCGGGAGACACGCGAACACCGGGGAGCTGTTTTTT. This codes for CASSARSGRHANTGELFF.

This clone showed up just a few times. The chain recombines TRBV30 with TRBJ2-1; 8 bases align to TRBD2. The CDR3 is 14 amino acids. From germline, CDR1 is GTSNPN and CDR2 SVGIG (reference sequence). The V segment lost 5 bases and the J segment 9 bases; nucleotides outside the gene matches: 12. The CDR3 DNA sequence: TGTGCCTGGGTGGGTAGCGGGATACAAGGTGAGCAGTTCTTC. This sequence encodes CAWVGSGIQGEQFF.

The J gene is TRBJ1-2, the V gene TRBV5-6; weak D call: TRBD1 (5 bases). The CDR3 is 12 amino acids. CDR1 SGHDT and CDR2 YYEEEE come from the germline V gene. Deletions cut 2 bases from V and 8 bases from J, with 10 bases between. The CDR3 is CASSLQETGYTF. CDR3 DNA: TGTGCCAGCAGCTTACAGGAAACGGGCTACACCTTC.

The chain couples TRBV6-1 to TRBJ1-2; 9 bases line up with TRBD1. V shed 2 bases, J shed 0 bases, and the junction held 7 bases outside the gene matches. CDR1 is MNHNS, CDR2 SASEGT, per germline. CDR3 length: 17 residues. CDR3 residues: CASSEMGQGNANYGYTF. CDR3 DNA: TGTGCCAGCAGTGAAATGGGACAGGGAAACGCTAACTATGGCTACACCTTC.

The gene calls are TRBV10-3 and TRBJ2-3; D uncertain. Germline CDR1 is ENHRY and CDR2 is SYGVKD. This CDR3 region has 15 residues. V was cut by 11 bases and J by 2 bases, with 20 bases left in between. The CDR3 sequence: CAASLSNNPTDTQYF. DNA of the CDR3: TGTGCCGCCAGTCTCAGTAATAACCCCACAGATACGCAGTATTTT.

The chain carries TRBV11-2 and TRBJ2-7, with D maybe TRBD2 (5 bases). Germline V lookup: CDR1 SGHAT, CDR2 FQNNGV. This CDR3 is built from 13 residues. V gave up 5 bases and J gave up 5 bases, with 13 bases separating them. CDR3 nucleotides: TGTGCCAGCAGCCCACTAAGGGAGAACGAGCAGTACTTC. Protein product: CASSPLRENEQYF.

This clone was recorded a few times. The chain recombines TRBV7-2 with TRBJ2-7, with 7 bases matching TRBD1. V gave up 1 base and J gave up 2 bases; unmatched junction bases: 11. Germline V CDR1 and CDR2: SGHTA, FQGNSA. The CDR3 loop spans 17 amino acids. This CDR3 is CASSLVQGTDKPYEQYF. The DNA of the CDR3 is TGTGCCAGCAGCTTAGTACAGGGGACGGATAAACCCTACGAGCAGTACTTC.

The rearrangement joins TRBV7-6 to TRBJ1-1; tentative D call: TRBD1 (5 bases). Germline values: CDR1 SGHVS, CDR2 FNYEAQ. V was shortened by 4 bases and J by 5 bases, with 8 bases between the two germline ends. CDR3 length: 12 amino acids. For the CDR3, the DNA is TGTGCCAGCAGCTCCCAGGGAACTGAAGCTTTCTTT. It specifies CASSSQGTEAFF.

This clone was detected once. The chain uses TRBV13 and TRBJ2-7; D may be TRBD2 (6 bases). V lost 0 bases to trimming and J lost 9 bases, with 12 bases between them. There are 13 residues in the CDR3. Germline V gives CDR1 PRHDT, CDR2 FYEKMQ (reference sequence). The CDR3 nucleotides are TGTGCCAGCAGCTTAGGCCGGGGGTTGGGGCAGTACTTC. It encodes CASSLGRGLGQYF.

The V call is TRBV18, the J call TRBJ2-1, with a possible D match to TRBD2 (5 bases). Germline V gives CDR1 KGHSH, CDR2 LQKENI. CDR3 length equals 15 residues. V lost 9 bases to trimming and J lost 4 bases, with 19 bases between them. CDR3 protein: CASRKDHGDYNEQFF. In nucleotides, the CDR3 is TGTGCCAGTCGTAAAGATCACGGGGATTACAATGAGCAGTTCTTC.

This clone was picked up a small number of times. The rearrangement links TRBV6-5 to TRBJ1-5, with D perhaps TRBD1 (5 bases). V was shortened by 2 bases and J by 0 bases, with 8 bases between the two germline ends. This CDR3 is 15 amino acids long. Per germline, CDR1 MNHEY and CDR2 SVGAGI. The CDR3 DNA reads as TGTGCCAGCAGTTACAGGGGCGATAGCAATCAGCCCCAGCATTTT. Encoded protein: CASSYRGDSNQPQHF.

The V and J genes are TRBV27 and TRBJ2-5; the match to TRBD2 covers 8 bases. The V gene end was trimmed by 3 bases and the J gene end by 2 bases; junction bases not matched to a gene: 5. Germline V gene sequence: CDR1 MNHEY, CDR2 SMNVEV (reference sequence). The CDR3 spans 15 residues. CDR3 DNA: TGTGCCAGCAGTTTCACTAGCGGCCTACAAGAGACCCAGTACTTC. Protein product: CASSFTSGLQETQYF.

V is TRBV7-9 and J is TRBJ1-1; 8 bases map to TRBD1. This CDR3 is 12 amino acids long. The V segment lost 5 bases and the J segment 8 bases; nucleotides outside the gene matches: 4. Per the germline V gene, CDR1 is SEHNR and CDR2 is FQNEAQ (reference sequence). CDR3 protein: CASSRQGTEAFF. CDR3 coding DNA: TGTGCCAGCAGCCGACAGGGGACCGAAGCTTTCTTT.

The rearrangement joins TRBV28 to TRBJ1-4; 7 bases line up with TRBD1. The CDR3 extends over 15 amino acids. The germline gives CDR1 MDHEN, CDR2 SYDVKM. With 6 bases clipped from V and 5 bases from J, the junction kept 9 bases outside the gene matches. The CDR3: CASSPRQGLNEKLFF. CDR3 nucleotide sequence: TGTGCCAGCAGCCCTAGACAGGGCCTCAATGAAAAACTGTTTTTT.

This chain links TRBV18 with TRBJ1-2; a possible D gene is TRBD1 (5 bases). V dropped 0 bases and J dropped 5 bases, with 13 bases sitting between them. This CDR3 region has 15 residues. Germline V gives CDR1 KGHSH, CDR2 LQKENI. The CDR3 region is CASSPPAGNSYGYTF. The CDR3 nucleotides read TGTGCCAGCTCACCACCTGCAGGGAACTCTTATGGCTACACCTTC.

The chain is built from TRBV5-4 and TRBJ2-2; 9 nucleotides agree with TRBD1. CDR1 is SGHNT, CDR2 YYREEE, per germline (reference sequence). The CDR3 length is 15 residues. The V segment lost 6 bases and the J segment 2 bases; nucleotides outside the gene matches: 5. The CDR3 sequence: CASTMDRGNTGELFF. The CDR3 DNA reads as TGTGCCAGCACCATGGACAGGGGTAACACCGGGGAGCTGTTTTTT.